This TCR beta chain was found in a study of shared clonotypes between healthy human individuals. When replicate PCRs were run on unsorted PBMC, they used about 300 ng DNA, some 33,000 T cell genomes. Profiling relied on immunoSEQ multiplex PCR, and the TCRdb table lists in-frame clones only, not all of them. Of about 480,000 clones listed, roughly 79% are singletons. This receptor was taken from a woman aged 40 to 50 in good health. Some clones in this sample may be carry-over from other donors' samples. Sequencing was done on a sample of PBMCs.

This CDR3 reads CASSLGQGDNEQFF. Written as DNA, the CDR3 is TGTGCCAGCAGTTTAGGACAGGGGGACAATGAGCAGTTCTTC. This chain links TRBV28 with TRBJ2-1; 10 nucleotides match TRBD1. After removal of 2 bases from V and 5 bases from J, the junction contained 0 bases not matched to a gene. The CDR3 extends over 14 amino acids. Per the germline V gene, CDR1 is MDHEN and CDR2 is SYDVKM.